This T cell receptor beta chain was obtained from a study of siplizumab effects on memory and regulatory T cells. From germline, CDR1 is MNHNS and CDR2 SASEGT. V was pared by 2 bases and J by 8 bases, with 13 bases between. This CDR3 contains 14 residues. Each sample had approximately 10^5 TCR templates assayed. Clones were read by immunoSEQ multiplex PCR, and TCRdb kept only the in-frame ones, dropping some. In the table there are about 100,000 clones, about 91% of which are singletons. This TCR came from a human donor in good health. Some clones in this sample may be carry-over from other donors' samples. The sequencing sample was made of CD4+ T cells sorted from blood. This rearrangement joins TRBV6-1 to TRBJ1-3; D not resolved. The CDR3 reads CASSELGLGDTIYF. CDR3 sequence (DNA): TGTGCCAGCAGTGAATTAGGGCTCGGGGACACCATATATTTT.